The 12 T cell receptor beta chains in this list originate from one sample, sequenced in a study of blood T cell repertoires in COVID-19. TCRdb's table, derived via immunoSEQ multiplex PCR, lists solely in-frame clones and lacks some. The data hold approximately 230,000 clones, with roughly four fifths observed a single time. Material for sequencing was peripheral blood. The receptors come from a man older than 75 with acute or convalescent COVID-19.

The genes are TRBV18 and TRBJ2-3, with D possibly TRBD1 on 5 matching bases. CDR1 is KGHSH, CDR2 LQKENI, per germline. Deletions cut 3 bases from V and 1 base from J, with 14 bases between. This CDR3 is built from 16 residues. DNA for the CDR3: TGTGCCAGCTCACCGCGTTTAGGCAGGGGCACAGATACGCAGTATTTT. Encoded protein: CASSPRLGRGTDTQYF. Supplemented by reference TRBV18 and TRBJ2-3, the full variable domain reads NAGVMQNPRHLVRRRGQEARLRCSPMKGHSHVYWYRQLPEEGLKFMVYLQKENIIDESGMPKERFSAEFPKEGPSILRIQQVVRGDSAAYFCASSPRLGRGTDTQYFGPGTRLTVL.

The chain has TRBV5-1 and TRBJ2-5; TRBD1 matches at 12 bases. The CDR3 is 17 residues long. J gave up 4 bases and V 2 bases, and 9 bases lay outside the gene matches. Germline assignment: CDR1 SGHRS and CDR2 YFSETQ. The CDR3 loop is CASSFSPGQGAGETQYF. As DNA, the CDR3 is TGCGCCAGCAGCTTTTCACCGGGACAGGGGGCAGGAGAGACCCAGTACTTC.

The chain employs TRBV18 and TRBJ1-1; possible D gene TRBD1, 6 bases. Germline V gives CDR1 KGHSH, CDR2 LQKENI. The CDR3 has 17 residues. With 0 bases removed from V and 1 base from J, the gap between germline ends came to 15 bases. This chain's CDR3 is CASSPPILVRGNTEAFF. The CDR3 DNA sequence: TGTGCCAGCTCACCACCAATTTTAGTCAGGGGGAACACTGAAGCTTTCTTT.

The V gene is TRBV4-1, the J gene TRBJ1-5, with D unclear. CDR1 and CDR2 from the germline V gene are MGHRA and YSYEKL. The V and J ends lost 0 bases and 3 bases respectively, with 9 bases between them. The length of the CDR3 is 15 residues. DNA of the CDR3: TGCGCCAGCAGCCAAGATTTACAGAACAATCAGCCCCAGCATTTT. It translates to CASSQDLQNNQPQHF.

J is TRBJ2-6 and V is TRBV6-2 or TRBV6-3; no clear D gene. This CDR3 is 16 amino acids long. Trimming removed 7 bases at V and 0 bases at J, with 13 bases between. The germline CDR1 and CDR2 sequences are MNHEY and SVGEGT. In DNA form, the CDR3 reads TGTGCCAGCACCCCCATCACTCCCTCTGGGGCCAACGTCCTGACTTTC. Its translation: CASTPITPSGANVLTF.

This clone was counted between two and nine times. V and J are TRBV19 and TRBJ1-1, with 8 nucleotides matching TRBD1. This CDR3 comprises 14 residues. Unmatched junction bases numbered 7, after V lost 4 bases and J lost 6 bases. Per the germline V gene, CDR1 is LNHDA and CDR2 is SQIVND (reference sequence). The chain's CDR3 is CASSRQGILPEAFF. The CDR3 nucleotides read TGTGCCAGTAGTAGACAGGGGATTCTACCTGAAGCTTTCTTT.

The chain recombines TRBV2 with TRBJ1-5, with D unresolved. Germline CDR1 and CDR2: SNHLY and FYNNEI. This CDR3 is 14 amino acids long. Trimming shortened V by 7 bases and J by 4 bases, and 14 bases separated the two germline ends. CDR3 protein: CASTRRSLNQPQHF. The CDR3 DNA reads TGTGCCAGCACCCGGAGGAGTCTGAATCAGCCCCAGCATTTT.

This clone was picked up a small number of times. The V call is TRBV5-1, the J call TRBJ1-1; D may be TRBD1 (6 bases). The V gene lost 4 bases and the J gene lost 4 bases, with 32 bases spanning the gap. There are 20 residues in the CDR3. Germline V lookup: CDR1 SGHRS, CDR2 YFSETQ. The CDR3 DNA is TGCGCCAGCAGCGTCGGTAGAGTTCCCTCCGGGACAATCGGCCTCACTGAAGCTTTCTTT. Residues: CASSVGRVPSGTIGLTEAFF.

In its sample, this clone was seen once. The rearrangement joins TRBV18 to TRBJ2-5; 9 bases agree with TRBD1. The CDR3 covers 14 residues. Germline trimming cut 0 bases from V and 6 bases from J; bases unmatched to any gene: 2. Germline V gene data show CDR1 as KGHSH and CDR2 as LQKENI. The CDR3 loop reads CASSPPDRGKTQYF. CDR3 DNA sequence: TGTGCCAGCTCACCACCGGACAGGGGAAAGACCCAGTACTTC.

The chain uses TRBV24-1 and TRBJ2-3; 12 bases line up with TRBD1. V lost 4 bases and J lost 5; bases outside the gene matches: 6. The germline gives CDR1 KGHDR, CDR2 SFDVKD. There are 16 residues in the CDR3. CDR3 in DNA: TGTGCCACCAGTGACCCCGGGACAGGGGGCAGAGATACGCAGTATTTT. Translating gives CATSDPGTGGRDTQYF.

The chain carries TRBV2 and TRBJ1-2; 9 bases map to TRBD1. The CDR3 extends over 15 amino acids. With V trimmed by 11 bases and J by 4 bases, 14 bases remained unmatched. Germline V gives CDR1 SNHLY, CDR2 FYNNEI. This chain's CDR3 is CAGSSSRTGVYGYTF. The CDR3 DNA reads TGTGCCGGTTCTTCATCCCGGACAGGGGTCTATGGCTACACCTTC.

V and J are TRBV24-1 and TRBJ2-1, with TRBD2 matching over 12 bases. The CDR3 runs to 15 residues. The V and J ends lost 4 bases and 5 bases, in that order; junction bases with no gene match: 2. Germline CDR1 KGHDR, CDR2 SFDVKD. CDR3 DNA: TGTGCCACCAGTGACCCTAGCGGGAGGGACAATGAGCAGTTCTTC. The encoded protein is CATSDPSGRDNEQFF.